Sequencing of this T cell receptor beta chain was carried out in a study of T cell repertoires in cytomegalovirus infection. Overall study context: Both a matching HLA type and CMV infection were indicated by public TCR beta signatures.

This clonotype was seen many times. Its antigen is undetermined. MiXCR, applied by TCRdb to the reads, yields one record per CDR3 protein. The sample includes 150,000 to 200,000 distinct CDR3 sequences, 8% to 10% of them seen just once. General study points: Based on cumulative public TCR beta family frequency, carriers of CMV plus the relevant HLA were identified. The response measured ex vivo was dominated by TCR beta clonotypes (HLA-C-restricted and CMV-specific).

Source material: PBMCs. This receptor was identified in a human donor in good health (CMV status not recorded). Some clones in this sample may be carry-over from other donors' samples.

CDR3 DNA sequence: TGTGCCAGCAGCTTTAGCGGGATCTACAATGAGCAGTTCTTC. Residues: CASSFSGIYNEQFF. The chain recombines TRBV7-2 with TRBJ2-1; TRBD2 matches at 8 bases. Germline V gene data show CDR1 as SGHTA and CDR2 as FQGNSA. The length of the CDR3 is 14 residues. V shed 3 bases and J 3 bases; nucleotides not matched to a gene: 1.